This TCR beta chain derives from a study of blood T cell repertoires in COVID-19. The authors' processing: Scientists estimated how many nucleated cells there were by amplifying reference gene primers. The method was immunoSEQ multiplex PCR; TCRdb's version includes in-frame clones alone and lacks a portion of them. That table furnishes V, J and clone size, whereas the DNA furnished D and trimming. The sample yields about 270,000 clones, around 84% seen once. The CDR3 loop spans 15 amino acids. Germline lookup yields CDR1 MGHDK and CDR2 SYGVNS. V lost 9 bases, J lost 0 bases, and 15 bases lay in between.

The gene calls are TRBV25-1 and TRBJ2-1; D might be TRBD2 (6 bases). The receptor's source is a human donor with COVID-19, enrolled during active disease. The donor label of this sample is uncertain. The sequenced sample consisted of peripheral blood. The CDR3 bases are TGTGCCAGACGAGTGGGGGACTTCTCCTACAATGAGCAGTTCTTC. It codes for CARRVGDFSYNEQFF.